By frequency in the sample, the clone carrying this TCR beta chain is medium-sized. This CDR3 has 16 amino acids. Germline trimming cut 5 bases from V and 3 bases from J; bases unmatched to any gene: 11. From germline, CDR1 is MDHEN and CDR2 SYDVKM. Source study methods: For nucleated cells, counts were estimated from reference gene primer amplification. The data were produced by immunoSEQ multiplex PCR, yet TCRdb's version contains in-frame clones alone and is incomplete. From that table come the V and J calls and clone size; the DNA was used to work out D and trimming. The sample has tens of thousands of clones, more than 85% seen once; the top ten hold roughly 7.7%. The record originates from a study of blood T cell repertoires in COVID-19. The wider study: Samples taken during acute and convalescent COVID-19 were collected in the United States, Italy and Spain. T cells, B-cell-depleted T cells, or PBMCs supplied cDNA or gDNA.

V and J are TRBV28 and TRBJ1-1; TRBD1 agrees at 8 bases. Sequenced input: peripheral blood. This TCR was recovered from a woman between 65 and 79 years old with active COVID-19. The CDR3, as DNA: TGTGCCAGCAGTCCCCCCCAGGGGGCCCTAGACACTGAAGCTTTCTTT. Translation: CASSPPQGALDTEAFF.